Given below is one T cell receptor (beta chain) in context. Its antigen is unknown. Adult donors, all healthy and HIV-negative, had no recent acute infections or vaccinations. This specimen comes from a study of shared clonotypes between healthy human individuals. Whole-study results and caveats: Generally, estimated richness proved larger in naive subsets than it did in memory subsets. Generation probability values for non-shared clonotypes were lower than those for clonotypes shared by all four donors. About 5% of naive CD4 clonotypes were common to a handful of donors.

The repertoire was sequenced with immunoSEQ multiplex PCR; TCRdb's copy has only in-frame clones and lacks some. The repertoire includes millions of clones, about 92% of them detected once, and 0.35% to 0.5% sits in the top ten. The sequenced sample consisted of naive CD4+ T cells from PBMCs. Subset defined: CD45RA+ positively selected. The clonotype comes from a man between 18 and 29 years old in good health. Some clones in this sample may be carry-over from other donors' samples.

CDR3 in amino acids: CASSLMSSGNLDTQYF. DNA of the CDR3: TGTGCCAGCAGCTTAATGTCTAGCGGGAACCTGGATACGCAGTATTTT. The chain is built from TRBV7-3 and TRBJ2-3; 9 bases are shared with TRBD2. V lost 1 base to trimming and J lost 6 bases; unmatched junction nucleotides: 8. This CDR3 comprises 16 residues. The germline V gene encodes CDR1 SGHTA and CDR2 FQGTGA. Full variable domain (outside the CDR3, taken from reference TRBV7-3 and TRBJ2-3): GAGVSQTPSNKVTEKGKYVELRCDPISGHTALYWYRQSLGQGPEFLIYFQGTGAADDSGLPNDRFFAVRPEGSVSTLKIQRTERGDSAVYLCASSLMSSGNLDTQYFGPGTRLTVL.